Each of the 9 T cell receptor beta chains below was sequenced from the same sample in a study of response to subunit inactivated influenza vaccine. TCRdb used MiXCR to reprocess the RT-PCR reads, holding one entry per CDR3 protein. The table includes 750,000 to 850,000 distinct CDR3 sequences, less than 20% detected once. The source was PBMCs from blood, collected 5 days after vaccination. The origin of the receptors is a man aged 50 to 59 who received an inactivated influenza vaccine.

This clonotype was counted a few times. The chain couples TRBV3-1 to TRBJ2-7, with D hard to call. The ends were cut back, 2 bases at V and 2 bases at J, with 10 bases in the middle. CDR1 is LGHDT, CDR2 YNNKEL, per germline (reference sequence). CDR3 length: 14 residues. The CDR3 DNA follows: TGTGCCAGCAGCCAAACGAGTGCTGCCTACGAGCAGTACTTC. Translated: CASSQTSAAYEQYF.

This clonotype was observed a handful of times. This chain uses TRBV10-3 with TRBJ2-3, with D uncertain. The V end was cut by 3 bases, the J end by 0 bases, with 10 bases between. Germline V gives CDR1 ENHRY, CDR2 SYGVKD. The length of the CDR3 is 15 residues. CDR3 bases: TGTGCCATCAGTGATAGGAGATCTAGCACAGATACGCAGTATTTT. It is translated as CAISDRRSSTDTQYF.

The sample holds a few counts of this clonotype. This chain joins TRBV4-1 and TRBJ1-2; the D is unclear. The CDR3 is 15 amino acids. Trimming took off 4 bases at V and 4 bases at J, with 16 bases between the two ends. From germline, CDR1 is MGHRA and CDR2 YSYEKL. CDR3 in amino acids: CASSPTGGPGYGYTF. CDR3 DNA: TGCGCCAGCAGCCCAACTGGTGGCCCTGGCTATGGCTACACCTTC.

The chain couples TRBV2 to TRBJ2-1; D gene ambiguous. Trimming removed 2 bases at V and 4 bases at J, with 6 bases between. CDR1 is SNHLY and CDR2 is FYNNEI in the germline V gene. The CDR3 sequence is 13 residues long. The CDR3 nucleotides read TGTGCCAGCAGTGAAAGCCAGTACAATGAGCAGTTCTTC. It specifies CASSESQYNEQFF.

This sequence joins TRBV5-5 and TRBJ2-3; possibly TRBD1 for D (6 bases). Trimming left V 2 bases short and J 0 bases short, with 19 bases between. The CDR3 totals 18 residues. The germline gives CDR1 SGHKS, CDR2 YYEKEE (reference sequence). The CDR3 loop reads CASSFRPAGQGSTDTQYF. The CDR3 nucleotides are TGTGCCAGCAGCTTTCGACCCGCCGGGCAGGGGAGCACAGATACGCAGTATTTT. Based on the CDR3 plus reference TRBV5-5 and TRBJ2-3, the full variable domain is DAGVTQSPTHLIKTRGQQVTLRCSPISGHKSVSWYQQVLGQGPQFIFQYYEKEERGRGNFPDRFSARQFPNYSSELNVNALLLGDSALYLCASSFRPAGQGSTDTQYFGPGTRLTVL.

This clonotype appeared a few times. This chain links TRBV4-3 with TRBJ1-6; D is unresolved. The CDR3 has 18 residues. Germline V gives CDR1 LGHNA, CDR2 YSLEER. The V gene lost 1 base and the J gene lost 0 bases, with 13 bases spanning the gap. The chain's CDR3 is CASSQGTRPSSYNSPLHF. The CDR3 nucleotides read TGCGCCAGCAGCCAAGGAACAAGGCCGAGCTCCTATAATTCACCCCTCCACTTT.

The chain uses TRBV27 and TRBJ2-2; perhaps TRBD1 as D (5 bases). Germline V gives CDR1 MNHEY, CDR2 SMNVEV (reference sequence). The V end lost 5 bases, the J end lost 4 bases, and 20 bases lay between the germline ends. This CDR3 is built from 17 residues. The CDR3: CASSTSTGLEATGELFF. CDR3 DNA sequence: TGTGCCAGCAGTACCTCCACAGGCCTTGAGGCCACCGGGGAGCTGTTTTTT.

This clonotype was observed a handful of times. The gene calls are TRBV7-2 and TRBJ2-3; TRBD2 aligns across 8 bases. Germline CDR1 and CDR2: SGHTA and FQGNSA. This CDR3 is 15 amino acids long. The V segment lost 2 bases and the J segment 6 bases; nucleotides outside the gene matches: 7. CDR3 in amino acids: CASSLRGGPQDTQYF. The CDR3 DNA is TGTGCCAGCAGCTTACGCGGGGGGCCCCAGGATACGCAGTATTTT.

This clonotype was recorded a few times. The chain recombines TRBV5-4 with TRBJ2-3; 9 bases match TRBD2. Germline CDR1 and CDR2: SGHNT and YYREEE (reference sequence). The CDR3 runs 16 residues. J was trimmed by 4 bases and V by 4 bases; bases with no gene match: 10. The CDR3 sequence is CASSPGGRGGPDTQYF. CDR3 DNA sequence: TGTGCCAGCAGCCCCGGTGGGCGGGGGGGCCCAGATACGCAGTATTTT. Complete variable domain (other parts from reference TRBV5-4 and TRBJ2-3): ETGVTQSPTHLIKTRGQQVTLRCSSQSGHNTVSWYQQALGQGPQFIFQYYREEENGRGNFPPRFSGLQFPNYSSELNVNALELDDSALYLCASSPGGRGGPDTQYFGPGTRLTVL.